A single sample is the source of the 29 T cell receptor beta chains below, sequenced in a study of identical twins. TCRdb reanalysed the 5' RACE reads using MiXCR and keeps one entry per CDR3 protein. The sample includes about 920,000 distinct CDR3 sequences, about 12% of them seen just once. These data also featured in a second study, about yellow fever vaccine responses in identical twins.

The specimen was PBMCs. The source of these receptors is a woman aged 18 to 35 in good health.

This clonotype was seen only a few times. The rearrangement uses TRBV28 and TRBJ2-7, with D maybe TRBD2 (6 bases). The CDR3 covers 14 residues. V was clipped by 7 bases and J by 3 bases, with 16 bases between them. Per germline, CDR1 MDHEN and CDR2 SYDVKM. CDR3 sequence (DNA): TGTGCCAGCAAACTGGCGGGACTCAACTACGAGCAGTACTTC. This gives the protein CASKLAGLNYEQYF.

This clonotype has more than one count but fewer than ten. CDR3: CASSLGQGTFYTQYF. CDR3 DNA: TGTGCCAGCAGCTTGGGACAGGGCACCTTCTATACGCAGTATTTT. The chain employs TRBV5-5 and TRBJ2-3, with TRBD1 matching over 7 bases. The J segment lost 7 bases and the V segment lost 0 bases, leaving 8 bases of the junction unmatched. The CDR3 consists of 15 residues. Germline V CDR1 and CDR2: SGHKS, YYEKEE (reference sequence). The complete variable domain, with remaining parts taken from reference TRBV5-5 and TRBJ2-3, reads DAGVTQSPTHLIKTRGQQVTLRCSPISGHKSVSWYQQVLGQGPQFIFQYYEKEERGRGNFPDRFSARQFPNYSSELNVNALLLGDSALYLCASSLGQGTFYTQYFGPGTRLTVL.

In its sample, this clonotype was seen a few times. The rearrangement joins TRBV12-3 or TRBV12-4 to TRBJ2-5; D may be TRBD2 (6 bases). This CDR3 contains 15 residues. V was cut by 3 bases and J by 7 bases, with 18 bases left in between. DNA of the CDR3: TGTGCCAGCAGTTTCCGGGACGGGGGAATGGGGACCCAGTACTTC. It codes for CASSFRDGGMGTQYF.

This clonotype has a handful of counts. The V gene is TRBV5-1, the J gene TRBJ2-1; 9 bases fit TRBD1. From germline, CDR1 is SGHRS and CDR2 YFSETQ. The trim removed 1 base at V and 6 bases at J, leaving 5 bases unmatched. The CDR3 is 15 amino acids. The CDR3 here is CASSLTGGASNEQFF. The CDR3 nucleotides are TGCGCCAGCAGCTTGACAGGGGGCGCATCCAATGAGCAGTTCTTC. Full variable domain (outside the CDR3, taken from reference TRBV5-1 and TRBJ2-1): KAGVTQTPRYLIKTRGQQVTLSCSPISGHRSVSWYQQTPGQGLQFLFEYFSETQRNKGNFPGRFSGRQFSNSRSEMNVSTLELGDSALYLCASSLTGGASNEQFFGPGTRLTVL.

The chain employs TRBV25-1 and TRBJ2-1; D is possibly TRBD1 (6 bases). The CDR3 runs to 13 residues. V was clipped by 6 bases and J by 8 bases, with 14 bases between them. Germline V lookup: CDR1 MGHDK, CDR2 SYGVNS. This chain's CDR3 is CASRGTYRDEQFF. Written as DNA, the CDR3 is TGTGCCAGCAGGGGAACCTACAGGGATGAGCAGTTCTTC.

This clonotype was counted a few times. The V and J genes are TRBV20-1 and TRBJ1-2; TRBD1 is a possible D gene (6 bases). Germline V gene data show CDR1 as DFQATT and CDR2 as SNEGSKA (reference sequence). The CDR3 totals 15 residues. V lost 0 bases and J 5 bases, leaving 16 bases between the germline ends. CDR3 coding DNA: TGCAGTGCTAGAGACCCCGTGGGGGGCGTTTATGGCTACACCTTC. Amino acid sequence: CSARDPVGGVYGYTF.

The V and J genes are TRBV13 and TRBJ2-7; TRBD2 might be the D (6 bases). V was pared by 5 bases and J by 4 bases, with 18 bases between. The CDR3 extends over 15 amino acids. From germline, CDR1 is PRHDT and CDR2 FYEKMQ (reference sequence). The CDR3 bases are TGTGCCAGCAGCCGCATTTGGCGGGGACGGTACGAGCAGTACGTC. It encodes CASSRIWRGRYEQYV.

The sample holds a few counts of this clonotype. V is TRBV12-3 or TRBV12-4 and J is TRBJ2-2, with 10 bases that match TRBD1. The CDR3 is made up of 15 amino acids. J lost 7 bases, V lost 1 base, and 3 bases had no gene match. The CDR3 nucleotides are TGTGCCAGCAGTTTAGAGGGACAGGGGTTCGGGGAGCTGTTTTTT. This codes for CASSLEGQGFGELFF.

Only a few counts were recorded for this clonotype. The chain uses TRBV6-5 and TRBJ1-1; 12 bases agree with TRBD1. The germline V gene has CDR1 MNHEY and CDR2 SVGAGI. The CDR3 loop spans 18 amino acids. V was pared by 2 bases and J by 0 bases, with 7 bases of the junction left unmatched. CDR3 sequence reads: CASSYEKGTGGVNTEAFF. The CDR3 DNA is TGTGCCAGCAGTTACGAAAAAGGGACAGGGGGCGTGAACACTGAAGCTTTCTTT.

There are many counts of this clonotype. The CDR3 reads CASSSLAGGAYNEQFF. The CDR3 DNA is TGTGCCAGCAGCTCCCTAGCGGGAGGAGCCTACAATGAGCAGTTCTTC. The genes are TRBV7-9 and TRBJ2-1; 11 bases are a match to TRBD2. CDR1 is SEHNR, CDR2 FQNEAQ, per germline (reference sequence). The CDR3 consists of 16 residues. Trimming cost V 4 bases and J 2 bases; bases outside gene matches: 4.

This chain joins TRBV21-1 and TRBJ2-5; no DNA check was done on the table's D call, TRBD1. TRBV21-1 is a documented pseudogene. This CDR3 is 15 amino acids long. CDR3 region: CASSKRGRVQETQYF. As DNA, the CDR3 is TGTGCCAGCAGCAAAAGGGGGCGGGTCCAAGAGACCCAGTACTTC.

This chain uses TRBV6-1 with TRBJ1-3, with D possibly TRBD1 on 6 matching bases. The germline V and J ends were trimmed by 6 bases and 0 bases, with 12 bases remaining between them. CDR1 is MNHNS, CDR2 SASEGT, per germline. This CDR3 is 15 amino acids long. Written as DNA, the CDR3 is TGTGCCAGCAGACGCCCGGACAGCTCTGGAAACACCATATATTTT. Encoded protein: CASRRPDSSGNTIYF.

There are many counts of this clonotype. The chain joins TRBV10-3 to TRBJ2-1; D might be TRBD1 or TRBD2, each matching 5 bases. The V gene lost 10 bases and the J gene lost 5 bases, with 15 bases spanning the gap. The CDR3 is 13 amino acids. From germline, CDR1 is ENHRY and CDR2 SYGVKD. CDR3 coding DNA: TGTGCCACTAATATGGGACGGGACAATGAGCAGTTCTTC. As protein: CATNMGRDNEQFF.

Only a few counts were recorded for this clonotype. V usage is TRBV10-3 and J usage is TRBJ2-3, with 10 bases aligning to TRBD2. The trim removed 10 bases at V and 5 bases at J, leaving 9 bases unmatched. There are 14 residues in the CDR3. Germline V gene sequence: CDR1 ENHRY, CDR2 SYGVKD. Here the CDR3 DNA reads TGTGCCACCGAATTAGCGGGGGGCCGAGATACGCAGTATTTT. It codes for CATELAGGRDTQYF.

As DNA, the CDR3 is TGCGCCAGCAGCTCCTCCGGACTGTCGGTCGGCGGGGAGCTGTTTTTT. The encoded protein is CASSSSGLSVGGELFF. The J gene is TRBJ2-2, the V gene TRBV5-1, with D maybe TRBD2 (5 bases). The CDR3 length is 16 residues. The germline gives CDR1 SGHRS, CDR2 YFSETQ. V was cut by 3 bases and J by 7 bases, with 19 bases left in between.

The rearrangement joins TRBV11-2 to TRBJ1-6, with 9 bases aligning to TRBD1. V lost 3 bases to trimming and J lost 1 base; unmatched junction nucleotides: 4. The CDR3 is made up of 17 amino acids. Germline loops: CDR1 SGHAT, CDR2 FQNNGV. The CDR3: CASSLSQGASYNSPLHF. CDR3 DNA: TGTGCCAGCAGCTTGTCACAGGGGGCATCCTATAATTCACCCCTCCACTTT.

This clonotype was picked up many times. In DNA, the CDR3 is TGTGCCAGCAGCCTAGCGGTCTATAGCACAGATACGCAGTATTTT. Residues: CASSLAVYSTDTQYF. The J gene is TRBJ2-3, the V gene TRBV6-2 or TRBV6-3; TRBD2 agrees at 7 bases. Germline V lookup: CDR1 MNHEY, CDR2 SVGEGT. This CDR3 comprises 15 residues. With V trimmed by 6 bases and J by 0 bases, 6 bases remained unmatched.

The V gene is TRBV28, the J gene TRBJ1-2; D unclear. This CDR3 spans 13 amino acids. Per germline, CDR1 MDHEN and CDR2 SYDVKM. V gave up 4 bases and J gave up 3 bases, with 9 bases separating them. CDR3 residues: CASSSPRDYGYTF. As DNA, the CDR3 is TGTGCCAGCAGTTCCCCGAGGGACTATGGCTACACCTTC.

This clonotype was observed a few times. CDR3 nucleotide sequence: TGCAGTGCTAGAGATGTTACAGCGGGGGTCACAGATACGCAGTATTTT. Residues: CSARDVTAGVTDTQYF. The chain has TRBV20-1 and TRBJ2-3; the match to TRBD2 covers 8 bases. This CDR3 region has 16 residues. V shed 0 bases, J shed 2 bases, and the junction held 7 bases outside the gene matches. CDR1 and CDR2 from the germline V gene are DFQATT and SNEGSKA (reference sequence).

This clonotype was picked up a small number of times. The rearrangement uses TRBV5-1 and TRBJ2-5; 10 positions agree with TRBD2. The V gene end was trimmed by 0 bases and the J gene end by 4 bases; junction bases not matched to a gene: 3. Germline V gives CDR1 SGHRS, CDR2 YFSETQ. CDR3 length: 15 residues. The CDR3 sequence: CASSLAAGGRETQYF. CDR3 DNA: TGCGCCAGCAGCTTGGCAGCGGGGGGGCGAGAGACCCAGTACTTC.

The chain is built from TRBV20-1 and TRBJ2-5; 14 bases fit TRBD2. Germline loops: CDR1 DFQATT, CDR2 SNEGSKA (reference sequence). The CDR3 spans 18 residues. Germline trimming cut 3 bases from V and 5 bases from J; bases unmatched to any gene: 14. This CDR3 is CSARTGLAGAMSGETQYF. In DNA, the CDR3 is TGCAGTGCTAGGACGGGACTAGCGGGGGCCATGTCGGGGGAGACCCAGTACTTC.

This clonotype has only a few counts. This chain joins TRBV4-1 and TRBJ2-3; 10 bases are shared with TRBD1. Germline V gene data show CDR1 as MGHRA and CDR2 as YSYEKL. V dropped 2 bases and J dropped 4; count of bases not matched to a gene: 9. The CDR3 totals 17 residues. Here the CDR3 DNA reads TGCGCCAGCAGCCAAACCGGGACAGGGGATAATGCAGATACGCAGTATTTT. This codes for CASSQTGTGDNADTQYF.

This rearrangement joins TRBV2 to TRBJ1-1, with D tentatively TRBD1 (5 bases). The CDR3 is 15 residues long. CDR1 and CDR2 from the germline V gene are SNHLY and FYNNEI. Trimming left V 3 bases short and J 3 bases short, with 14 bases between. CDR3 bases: TGTGCCAGCAGTGAGACCGCATCCAGGGACACTGAAGCTTTCTTT. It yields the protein CASSETASRDTEAFF.

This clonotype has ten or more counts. CDR3 residues: CASSPRLGSSYNEQFF. The CDR3 DNA reads as TGTGCCAGCAGTCCCCGACTAGGAAGCTCCTACAATGAGCAGTTCTTC. The chain employs TRBV12-3 or TRBV12-4 and TRBJ2-1; D perhaps matches TRBD2 (6 bases). The ends were cut back, 5 bases at V and 0 bases at J, with 14 bases in the middle. This CDR3 has 16 residues.

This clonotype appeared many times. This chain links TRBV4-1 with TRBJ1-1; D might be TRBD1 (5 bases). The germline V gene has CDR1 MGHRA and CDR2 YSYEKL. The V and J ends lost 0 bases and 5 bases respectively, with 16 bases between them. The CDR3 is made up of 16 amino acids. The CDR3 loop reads CASSQDGLKGATEAFF. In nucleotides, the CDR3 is TGCGCCAGCAGCCAAGATGGCTTGAAAGGGGCTACTGAAGCTTTCTTT.

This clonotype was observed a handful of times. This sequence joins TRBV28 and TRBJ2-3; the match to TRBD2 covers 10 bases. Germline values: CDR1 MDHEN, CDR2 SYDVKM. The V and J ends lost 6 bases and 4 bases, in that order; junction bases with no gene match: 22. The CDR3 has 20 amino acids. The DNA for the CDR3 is TGTGCCAGCAGAACCTTAGCGGGCCTAGCGGGAGAAGTTCCCCCAGATACGCAGTATTTT. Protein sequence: CASRTLAGLAGEVPPDTQYF. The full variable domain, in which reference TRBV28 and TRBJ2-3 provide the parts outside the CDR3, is DVKVTQSSRYLVKRTGEKVFLECVQDMDHENMFWYRQDPGLGLRLIYFSYDVKMKEKGDIPEGYSVSREKKERFSLILESASTNQTSMYLCASRTLAGLAGEVPPDTQYFGPGTRLTVL.

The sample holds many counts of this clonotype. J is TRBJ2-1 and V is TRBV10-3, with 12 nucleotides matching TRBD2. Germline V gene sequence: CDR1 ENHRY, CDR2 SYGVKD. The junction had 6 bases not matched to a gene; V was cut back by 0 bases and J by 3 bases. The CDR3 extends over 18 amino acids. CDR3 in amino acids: CAISESQTSGRIYNEQFF. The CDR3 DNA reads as TGTGCCATCAGTGAGTCCCAGACTAGCGGGAGAATCTACAATGAGCAGTTCTTC.

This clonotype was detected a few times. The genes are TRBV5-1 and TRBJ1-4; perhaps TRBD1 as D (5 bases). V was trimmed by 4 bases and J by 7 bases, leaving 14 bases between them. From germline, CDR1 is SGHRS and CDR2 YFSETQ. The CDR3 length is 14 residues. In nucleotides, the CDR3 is TGCGCCAGCAGCCCGGACATATATACTGAAAAACTGTTTTTT. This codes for CASSPDIYTEKLFF.

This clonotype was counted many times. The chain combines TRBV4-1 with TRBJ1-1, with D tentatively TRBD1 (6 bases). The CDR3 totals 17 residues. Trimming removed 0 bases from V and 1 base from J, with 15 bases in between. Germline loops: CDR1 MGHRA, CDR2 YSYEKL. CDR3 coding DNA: TGCGCCAGCAGCCAAGATCCAACCGGGACACGGAACACTGAAGCTTTCTTT. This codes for CASSQDPTGTRNTEAFF.